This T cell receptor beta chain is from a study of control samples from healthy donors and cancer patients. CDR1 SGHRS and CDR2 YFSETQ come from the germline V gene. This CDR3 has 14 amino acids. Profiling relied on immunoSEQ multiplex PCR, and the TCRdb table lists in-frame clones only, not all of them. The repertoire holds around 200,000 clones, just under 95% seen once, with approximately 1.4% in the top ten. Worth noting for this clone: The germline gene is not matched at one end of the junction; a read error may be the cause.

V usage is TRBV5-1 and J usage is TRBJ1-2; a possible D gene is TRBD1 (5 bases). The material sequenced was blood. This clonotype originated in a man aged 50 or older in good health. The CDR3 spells CARSVAGGDYGYTF. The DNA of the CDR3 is TGCGCCCGCAGCGTGGCCGGGGGGGACTATGGCTACACCTTC.